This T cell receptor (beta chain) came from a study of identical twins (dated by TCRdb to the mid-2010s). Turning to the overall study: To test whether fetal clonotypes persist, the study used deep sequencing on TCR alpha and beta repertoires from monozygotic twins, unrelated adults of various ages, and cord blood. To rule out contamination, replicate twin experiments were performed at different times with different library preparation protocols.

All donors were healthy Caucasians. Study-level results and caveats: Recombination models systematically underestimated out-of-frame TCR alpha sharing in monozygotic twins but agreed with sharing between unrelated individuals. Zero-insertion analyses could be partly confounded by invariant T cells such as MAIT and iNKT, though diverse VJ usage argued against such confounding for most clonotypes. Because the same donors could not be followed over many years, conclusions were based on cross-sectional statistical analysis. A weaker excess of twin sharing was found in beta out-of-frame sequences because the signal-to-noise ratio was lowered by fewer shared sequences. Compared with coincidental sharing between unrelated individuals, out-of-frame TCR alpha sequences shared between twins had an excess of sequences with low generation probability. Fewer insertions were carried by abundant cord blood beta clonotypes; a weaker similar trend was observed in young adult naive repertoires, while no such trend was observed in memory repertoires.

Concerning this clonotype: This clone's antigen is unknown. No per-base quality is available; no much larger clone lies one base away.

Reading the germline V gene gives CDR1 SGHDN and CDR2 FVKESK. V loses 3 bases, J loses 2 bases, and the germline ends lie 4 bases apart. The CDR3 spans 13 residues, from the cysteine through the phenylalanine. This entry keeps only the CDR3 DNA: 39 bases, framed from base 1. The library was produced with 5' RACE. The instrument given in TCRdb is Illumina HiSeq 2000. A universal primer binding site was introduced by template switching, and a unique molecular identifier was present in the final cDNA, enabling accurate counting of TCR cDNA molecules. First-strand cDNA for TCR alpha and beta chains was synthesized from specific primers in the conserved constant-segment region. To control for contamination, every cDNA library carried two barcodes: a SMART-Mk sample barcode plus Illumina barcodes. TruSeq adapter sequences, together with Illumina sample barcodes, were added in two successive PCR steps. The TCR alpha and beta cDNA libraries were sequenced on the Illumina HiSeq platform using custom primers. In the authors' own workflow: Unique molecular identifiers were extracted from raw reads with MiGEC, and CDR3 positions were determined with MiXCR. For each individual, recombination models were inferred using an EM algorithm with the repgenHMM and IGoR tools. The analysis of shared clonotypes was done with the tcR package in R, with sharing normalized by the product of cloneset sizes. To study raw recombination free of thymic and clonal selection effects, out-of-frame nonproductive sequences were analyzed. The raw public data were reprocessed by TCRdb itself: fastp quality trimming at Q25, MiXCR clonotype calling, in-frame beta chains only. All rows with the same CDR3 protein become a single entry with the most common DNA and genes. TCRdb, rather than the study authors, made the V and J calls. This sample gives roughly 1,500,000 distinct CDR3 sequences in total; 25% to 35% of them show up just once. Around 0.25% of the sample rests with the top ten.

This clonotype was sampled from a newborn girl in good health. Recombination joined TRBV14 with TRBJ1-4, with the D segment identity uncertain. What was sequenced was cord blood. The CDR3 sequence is CASSQYTNEKLFF. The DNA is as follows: TGTGCCAGCAGCCAGTACACTAATGAAAAACTGTTTTTT.